Sequencing of this T cell receptor beta chain was carried out in a study of T cells expressing NK-cell markers (dated by TCRdb to 2018 to 2020). About the full investigation: In sorted CD3+CD56+NKG2C+, CD3+CD56+NKG2C- and CD3+CD56-NKG2C+ T-cell subsets from 8 or 9 donors, TCR beta-chain repertoires were profiled. Of the eight sequenced donors, seven were found to be HCMV-seropositive and one was found to be HCMV-seronegative. The study sequenced eight donors, all healthy volunteers chosen at random: three men and five women. Sequencing of the libraries produced 2 x 150 bp reads on Illumina HiSeq 2000/2500, MiSeq or NextSeq. Points the paper makes about the study in general: Whether the expanded NKG2C-expressing T cell clones were specific for HCMV antigens was left unclear. Those dominant clonotypes were again the most abundant among CD3+CD56-NKG2C+ cells in several donors, at about 28.3-65%. In more than five donors, the dominant CD3+CD56+NKG2C+ clonotypes were found to rank among the top 10 CD8+ clonotypes and to make up about 1.0-7.5% of CD8+ T cells.

The instrument was an Illumina HiSeq 2000. TCR beta cDNA libraries were made by 5'RACE template switching that added a universal primer site and unique molecular identifiers. cDNA synthesis was primed from the TCR beta constant segment, followed by two successive PCR amplification steps. In the original analysis: MIGEC handled demultiplexing of the reads and grouping by UMI, while MiTCR was used to assemble and quantify clonotypes. To remove erroneous sequences, TCR cDNA sequences were retained only when supported by two or more reads. The tcR package was used for downstream repertoire analysis, and clonotypes were matched between fractions using CDR3 nucleotide sequence together with V segment. Antigen specificity was annotated against VDJdb with VDJmatch, allowing one amino acid substitution in CDR3. TCRdb reprocessed the raw reads; every CDR3 protein sequence is a single record, and DNA is not supplied. None of the V and J calls come from the authors' own analysis; TCRdb made them. The sample table holds 400,000 to 550,000 distinct CDR3 sequences. The top ten clonotypes cover approximately 7% of the sample.

To determine HCMV serostatus, a commercial ELISA kit was used to detect HCMV-specific IgG in serum. Peripheral blood mononuclear cells were isolated from blood by Ficoll density gradient centrifugation. As to this clonotype: This clone's antigen is unknown.

For CDR1 and CDR2, the germline V gene lists LGHNA and YSLEER. The CDR3 runs 15 residues from the cysteine to the phenylalanine. Only the protein is on record. Rearrangement joined TRBV4-3 to TRBJ1-5; TCRdb's D gene call, TRBD1, goes unchecked for lack of DNA. This clonotype originated in a woman between 18 and 69 years old in good health. The sequencing input was blood T cells: a sorted CD56 or NKG2C T cell subset, CD4+ or CD8+ T cells, or bulk PBMC T cells (not recorded which). The CDR3 sequence is CASSTQTGKGQPQHF.